This T cell receptor (beta chain) was recorded in a study of blood T cell repertoires in COVID-19. Generated by immunoSEQ multiplex PCR, the TCRdb table keeps only in-frame clones and is missing some. The sample has just over 300,000 clones, about 90% seen once; the top ten hold about 2.3%. Per the germline V gene, CDR1 is MNHEY and CDR2 is SMNVEV (reference sequence). After removal of 1 base from V and 4 bases from J, the junction contained 2 bases not matched to a gene. The CDR3 extends over 16 amino acids. The chain couples TRBV27 to TRBJ2-3, with 13 bases matching TRBD2. Sequences were obtained from peripheral blood. The receptor's source is a man aged 18 to 30 with active or convalescent COVID-19. CDR3: CASSLLLAGGADTQYF. The CDR3 coding sequence is TGTGCCAGCAGTTTATTACTAGCGGGAGGGGCAGATACGCAGTATTTT.